This record concerns one T cell receptor beta chain sequence. Its antigen is currently unknown. One entry per CDR3 protein results from TCRdb running MiXCR on the reads. The sample has approximately 550,000 distinct CDR3 sequences; more than 15% are singletons. The sample originates from a study of T cell repertoires in cytomegalovirus infection. Study-wide background: Public TCR beta signatures marked donors with CMV infection and the matching HLA. Notes on the study in general: The response measured ex vivo was dominated by TCR beta clonotypes (HLA-C-restricted and CMV-specific). Adding up the frequency of public TCR beta families identified people who carried CMV plus the relevant HLA.

The germline V gene has CDR1 LNHNV and CDR2 YYDKDF (reference sequence). The CDR3 has 14 amino acids. Trimming shortened V by 7 bases and J by 1 base, and 12 bases separated the two germline ends. This chain links TRBV15 with TRBJ2-3; the D call may be TRBD1 or TRBD2 (6 bases each). The sequence came from a human donor in good health (CMV status not recorded). Some clones in this sample may be carry-over from other donors' samples. Sequences were obtained from CD8+ T cells from PBMCs. As DNA, the CDR3 is TGTGCCACCACCCCGAGGGGGGGCACAGATACGCAGTATTTT. It translates to CATTPRGGTDTQYF.